This TCR beta chain was documented in a study of breast tumors, draining lymph nodes, adjacent tissues. Study findings and constraints: Tumors had less TCR diversity than lymph nodes, more than nontumor tissue.

The lymph nodes were axillary draining lymph nodes from breast cancer patients. TCRdb re-called the multiplex PCR reads with MiXCR, one entry per CDR3 protein. The sample shows about 120,000 distinct CDR3 sequences, 15% to 20% of them seen only once. The CDR3 runs 13 residues. Trimming removed 2 bases from V and 7 bases from J, with 14 bases in between. Germline CDR1 GTSNPN, CDR2 SVGIG (reference sequence). The table lists this clonotype with many counts. Its antigen is undetermined. This TCR was recovered from a female donor with breast cancer. Some clones in this sample may be carry-over from other donors' samples. Sequenced: axillary lymph node tissue. The V gene is TRBV30, the J gene TRBJ1-2, with D perhaps TRBD1 (5 bases). The CDR3 DNA follows: TGTGCCTGGAGTAGAGGGGTGGCGGGTGGCTACACCTTC. It translates to CAWSRGVAGGYTF.